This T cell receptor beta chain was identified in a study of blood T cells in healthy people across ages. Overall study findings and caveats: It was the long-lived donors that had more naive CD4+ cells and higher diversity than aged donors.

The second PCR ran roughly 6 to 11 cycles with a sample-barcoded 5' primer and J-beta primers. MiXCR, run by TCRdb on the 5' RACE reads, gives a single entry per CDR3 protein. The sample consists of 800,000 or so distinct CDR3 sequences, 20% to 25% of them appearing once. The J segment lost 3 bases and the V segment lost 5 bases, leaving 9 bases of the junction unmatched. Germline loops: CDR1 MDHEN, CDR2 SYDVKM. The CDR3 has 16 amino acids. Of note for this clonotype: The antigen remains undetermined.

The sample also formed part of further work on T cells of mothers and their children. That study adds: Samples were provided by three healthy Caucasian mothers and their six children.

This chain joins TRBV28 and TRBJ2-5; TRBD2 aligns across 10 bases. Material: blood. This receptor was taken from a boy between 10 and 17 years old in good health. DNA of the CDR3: TGTGCCAGCAGTCCCGGACTAGCGGTCGGGGAAGAGACCCAGTACTTC. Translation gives CASSPGLAVGEETQYF.